The clone carrying this T cell receptor beta chain was counted many times. A single record per CDR3 protein comes from TCRdb applying MiXCR to the 5' RACE reads. The table records under 100,000 distinct CDR3 sequences, approximately 13% of them present only once. These data come from a study of neurological immune-mediated disorders. The CDR3 contains 14 residues. Between the trimmed V and J ends, which lost 4 bases and 7 bases, there was a span of 15 bases. CDR1 and CDR2 (germline): SGHRS, YFSETQ. Time point given: longitudinal time-point 2. The V call is TRBV5-1, the J call TRBJ2-1; D is possibly TRBD2 (5 bases). Specimen: PBMCs. The sequence derives from a female donor with HTLV-1-associated myelopathy (HAM/TSP). The CDR3 is CASSLLRATNEQFF. CDR3 in DNA: TGCGCCAGCAGCCTTTTGAGGGCAACGAATGAGCAGTTCTTC.